This T cell receptor beta chain was recorded in a study of T cell changes during pregnancy in multiple sclerosis. The table lists this clone with a count of one. CDR3 size: 12 residues. In germline, CDR1 is LNHDA, CDR2 SQIVND (reference sequence). Trimming took 8 bases from V and 3 from J, leaving 10 bases between them. TCRdb keeps only in-frame clones here, not all; method: immunoSEQ multiplex PCR. The data hold 65,000 to 80,000 clones, with roughly 93% observed a single time. This receptor was obtained from a female donor with multiple sclerosis, enrolled in a pregnancy study. This chain joins TRBV19 and TRBJ1-2; no clear D. The sequences come from peripheral blood, collected in the second trimester of pregnancy. The CDR3 DNA reads as TGTGCCAGTTCCGAGGGAGACTATGGCTACACCTTC. Protein sequence: CASSEGDYGYTF.